Given below is one TCR beta chain in context. Its antigen is unknown. The record originates from a study of PD-1 blockade in classical Hodgkin lymphoma. Time point of the sample: cycle 4 day 1 (C4D1), after 6 weeks of nivolumab. Every single patient, without exception, relapsed after autologous stem cell transplantation, and brentuximab vedotin exposure varied. Study observations and caveats: Baseline TCR diversity was reportedly lower in newly diagnosed patients than healthy donors. Those achieving complete response showed baseline diversity like newly diagnosed patients. CD8+ TCR diversity did not rise significantly by C4D1, unlike CD4+.

Clones were sequenced by immunoSEQ multiplex PCR, and TCRdb holds only the in-frame ones, with some missing. The sample carries roughly 100,000 clones, approximately 89% recorded once. The V end was cut by 8 bases, the J end by 5 bases, with 12 bases between. The CDR3 has 12 amino acids. Germline V gene data show CDR1 as MNHEY and CDR2 as SMNVEV (reference sequence). The gene calls are TRBV27 and TRBJ1-1, with D tentatively TRBD1 (5 bases). The sequences come from peripheral blood mononuclear cells (PBMCs), collected before the fourth cycle of nivolumab. This clonotype was obtained from a human donor with classical Hodgkin lymphoma. The DNA for the CDR3 is TGTGCCAGCGGGCAGGGAGGGACTGAAGCTTTCTTT. Its protein is CASGQGGTEAFF.